Below are 25 T cell receptor beta chains sequenced from a single sample in a study of blood T cells in healthy people across ages. A J-beta primer mix and a sample-barcoded 5' primer were used in a second PCR of about 7 to 12 cycles. From the 5' RACE reads, TCRdb called clonotypes with MiXCR, one entry per CDR3 protein. The table shows 630,000 or so distinct CDR3 sequences, with around 31% occurring only once. Sequenced material: blood. These receptor sequences come from a woman aged 80 or over in good health.

Regarding this clonotype: This CDR3 fails to terminate in the conserved phenylalanine or tryptophan, so it likely reflects a read error. The DNA is omitted, as the CDR3 cannot be located on it reliably, and the CDR3 follows TCRdb's listing. This chain joins TRBV12-3 or TRBV12-4 and TRBJ2-3; TRBD1 is the table's D call, not checked against the DNA. The CDR3 extends over 15 residues, inclusive of both ends. The CDR3 protein is CASSLRGGATDTEYS.

The rearrangement joins TRBV5-1 to TRBJ2-1; D may be TRBD1 or TRBD2 (5 bases each). This CDR3 region has 14 residues. Trimming stripped 5 bases from V and 9 bases from J, with 18 bases between. Germline assignment: CDR1 SGHRS and CDR2 YFSETQ. The CDR3 loop is CASRERGPTSEQFF. DNA of the CDR3: TGCGCCAGCAGGGAAAGGGGACCCACGAGTGAGCAGTTCTTC. Full variable domain (outside the CDR3, taken from reference TRBV5-1 and TRBJ2-1): KAGVTQTPRYLIKTRGQQVTLSCSPISGHRSVSWYQQTPGQGLQFLFEYFSETQRNKGNFPGRFSGRQFSNSRSEMNVSTLELGDSALYLCASRERGPTSEQFFGPGTRLTVL.

Worth noting for this clonotype: A much larger clone lies a single base off, so this may be a read error. As DNA, the CDR3 is TGTGCCACCAGCAGAGAATTAGGGGGTTCACCCCTCCACTTT. As protein: CATSRELGGSPLHF. V and J are TRBV15 and TRBJ1-6; weak D call: TRBD1 (6 bases). The V end lost 0 bases, the J end lost 9 bases, and 9 bases lay between the germline ends. This CDR3 spans 14 amino acids. CDR1 and CDR2 (germline): LNHNV, YYDKDF (reference sequence). Drawing the rest from reference TRBV15 and TRBJ1-6, the complete variable domain is DAMVIQNPRYQVTQFGKPVTLSCSQTLNHNVMYWYQQKSSQAPKLLFHYYDKDFNNEADTPDNFQSRRPNTSFCFLDIRSPGLGDTAMYLCATSRELGGSPLHFGNGTRLTVT.

V usage is TRBV7-7 and J usage is TRBJ2-7; 7 bases are a match to TRBD1. The CDR3 is made up of 13 amino acids. The V gene end was trimmed by 6 bases and the J gene end by 5 bases; junction bases not matched to a gene: 7. Germline CDR1 and CDR2: SSHAT and FNYEAQ (reference sequence). The CDR3 reads CASRPDRVHEQYF. Here the CDR3 DNA reads TGTGCCAGCAGGCCCGACAGGGTCCACGAGCAGTACTTC.

This clonotype was observed at least ten times. The V gene is TRBV10-3, the J gene TRBJ1-5; a possible D gene is TRBD1 (5 bases). The V gene lost 2 bases and the J gene lost 9 bases, with 8 bases spanning the gap. Germline V gives CDR1 ENHRY, CDR2 SYGVKD. This CDR3 is 12 amino acids long. CDR3 protein: CAISEGTGPQHF. The CDR3 region has the DNA TGTGCCATCAGTGAGGGGACGGGGCCCCAGCATTTT.

In this sample, this clonotype turned up many times. The V gene is TRBV5-1, the J gene TRBJ2-1, with a weak D call TRBD2 (5 bases). CDR1 SGHRS and CDR2 YFSETQ come from the germline V gene. The CDR3 consists of 14 residues. The V and J ends lost 6 bases and 6 bases respectively, with 16 bases between them. This CDR3 is CASMFNGGGNEQFF. The CDR3 DNA reads TGCGCCAGCATGTTTAACGGCGGAGGCAATGAGCAGTTCTTC.

This clonotype was seen a few times. This chain links TRBV12-3 or TRBV12-4 with TRBJ1-2, with D possibly being TRBD1 (6 bases). The ends were cut back, 11 bases at V and 14 bases at J, with 21 bases in the middle. CDR3 length: 11 amino acids. The CDR3 region is CASGGGATETF. The CDR3 coding sequence is TGTGCCTCCGGGGGCGGGGCGACGGAGACCTTC.

This clonotype was counted many times. The CDR3 DNA reads as TGCGCCAGCAGCCCAACGGCGAAGTCCTACGAGCAGTACTTC. Its protein product is CASSPTAKSYEQYF. V and J are TRBV5-1 and TRBJ2-7; D unresolved. This CDR3 comprises 14 residues. Germline CDR1 reads SGHRS; CDR2 reads YFSETQ. V was pared by 4 bases and J by 1 base, with 12 bases between.

About this clonotype: Compared with germline, one end of the junction differs, possibly owing to a read error. The chain recombines TRBV12-3 or TRBV12-4 with TRBJ1-6; 8 positions match TRBD1. The CDR3 runs to 15 residues. The DNA for the CDR3 is TGTGCCGGCAGGACACACGACAGGGGTAATTCACCCCTCCACTTT. Translation: CAGRTHDRGNSPLHF.

The sample holds a few counts of this clonotype. This may arise from a read error, as a much more abundant clone is one base away. The rearrangement uses TRBV5-1 and TRBJ1-6; D is unresolved. The CDR3 extends over 13 amino acids. Germline values: CDR1 SGHRS, CDR2 YFSETQ. CDR3 DNA sequence: TGCGCCAGCAGCTACTCCCCTTCCGATCCCCCCCACTTT. Translation gives CASSYSPSDPPHF.

This clonotype has a count of ten or more. The V gene is TRBV27, the J gene TRBJ2-7, with D possibly matching TRBD2 (5 bases). Germline V CDR1 and CDR2: MNHEY, SMNVEV (reference sequence). Trimming pared 5 bases from V and 3 bases from J, leaving 14 bases between. CDR3 size: 14 residues. The CDR3 coding sequence is TGTGCCAGCAGTGGCCGGGGTTACAACTACGAGCAGTACTTC. It specifies CASSGRGYNYEQYF.

This clonotype was detected only once. The chain has TRBV20-1 and TRBJ1-4, with D unclear. The CDR3 covers 11 residues. Germline V gives CDR1 DFQATT, CDR2 SNEGSKA (reference sequence). The germline V and J ends were trimmed by 6 bases and 6 bases, with 8 bases remaining between them. The CDR3 nucleotides read TGCAGTGCCCCATCCGATGAAAAACTGTTTTTT. Translating it yields CSAPSDEKLFF.

This clonotype was recorded a few times. An end of the junction differs from the germline gene, which may be a read error. The V call is TRBV28, the J call TRBJ1-2; 8 bases agree with TRBD1. CDR3 length: 13 amino acids. CDR1 and CDR2 (germline): MDHEN, SYDVKM. This CDR3 is CASSMAGGYDYTF. The CDR3 bases are TGCGCCAGCAGTATGGCAGGGGGCTATGACTACACCTTC.

This clonotype was found a few times. The chain couples TRBV20-1 to TRBJ2-5; no reliable D call. The V gene lost 1 base and the J gene lost 11 bases, with 11 bases spanning the gap. Per the germline V gene, CDR1 is DFQATT and CDR2 is SNEGSKA (reference sequence). The CDR3 has 11 residues. This CDR3 reads CSARGLNEQYF. In DNA, the CDR3 is TGCAGTGCTAGAGGTCTCAATGAGCAGTACTTC.

This clonotype appeared a few times. V usage is TRBV6-2 or TRBV6-3 and J usage is TRBJ1-5; 7 nucleotides line up with TRBD1. The V gene's germline CDR1 is MNHEY and CDR2 SVGEGT. V trimming: 6 bases; J trimming: 7 bases; junction bases outside the gene matches: 12. This CDR3 is 15 amino acids long. CDR3 region: CASRGGYTGAQPQHF. The CDR3 region has the DNA TGTGCCAGCAGGGGAGGGTATACAGGGGCCCAGCCCCAGCATTTT.

This clonotype showed up many times. The rearrangement uses TRBV28 and TRBJ2-5; D possibly uses TRBD1 or TRBD2 (7 bases each). This CDR3 spans 14 amino acids. V gave up 6 bases and J gave up 5 bases, with 16 bases separating them. Germline CDR1 and CDR2: MDHEN and SYDVKM. Written as DNA, the CDR3 is TGTGCCAGCAGCGAGGGAGGGGGCTGGGAGACCCAGTACTTC. This codes for CASSEGGGWETQYF.

This clonotype was detected a few times. This chain joins TRBV28 and TRBJ2-3; 12 bases fit TRBD2. The ends lost 7 bases at V and 5 bases at J; junction bases unmatched: 4. The germline gives CDR1 MDHEN, CDR2 SYDVKM. CDR3 size: 14 residues. CDR3 in amino acids: CASTLLAGGDTQYF. CDR3 DNA sequence: TGTGCCAGCACCTTACTAGCGGGGGGAGATACGCAGTATTTT.

This clonotype was seen only a few times. Mismatch with germline at one junction end may stem from a read error. This chain links TRBV20-1 with TRBJ2-3; D may be TRBD1 (5 bases). Germline V gene data show CDR1 as DFQATT and CDR2 as SNEGSKA (reference sequence). This CDR3 is built from 15 residues. The CDR3 region has the DNA TGTAGTGCTAGAGATCCCAGGGAAGGATCAGATACGCAGTATTTT. Protein sequence: CSARDPREGSDTQYF.

This clonotype was picked up a small number of times. The V and J genes are TRBV24-1 and TRBJ1-1, with D maybe TRBD1 (5 bases). Trimming left V 5 bases short and J 1 base short, with 19 bases between. CDR3 length equals 17 residues. Germline V lookup: CDR1 KGHDR, CDR2 SFDVKD. Here the CDR3 reads CATSVGGGSSPNTEAFF. The CDR3 DNA sequence: TGTGCCACCAGTGTCGGGGGGGGATCCTCGCCGAACACTGAAGCTTTCTTT.

The chain combines TRBV10-3 with TRBJ2-7; 10 bases align to TRBD2. Germline V lookup: CDR1 ENHRY, CDR2 SYGVKD. The length of the CDR3 is 16 residues. V gave up 5 bases and J gave up 6 bases; unmatched junction bases: 13. The CDR3 nucleotides are TGTGCCATCAGTAAATTAAGCGGGAGGGAGCAGGCCGAGCAGTACTTC. Its protein is CAISKLSGREQAEQYF.

This chain links TRBV10-3 with TRBJ2-3, with D possibly called TRBD1 or TRBD2 (5 bases each). Trimming cost V 2 bases and J 6 bases, with 18 bases left between them. The CDR3 length is 16 residues. Germline V lookup: CDR1 ENHRY, CDR2 SYGVKD. The CDR3 nucleotides are TGTGCCATCAGTGAGCCAAACCAGCTAGGGACCGATACGCAGTATTTT. Encoded protein: CAISEPNQLGTDTQYF.

The gene calls are TRBV7-2 and TRBJ1-2, with no clear D. The germline V gene has CDR1 SGHTA and CDR2 FQGNSA. V was cut by 5 bases and J by 1 base, with 11 bases left in between. The length of the CDR3 is 14 residues. The CDR3 is CASSPSYYNYGYTF. The CDR3 region has the DNA TGTGCCAGCAGCCCTTCATATTATAACTATGGCTACACCTTC.

This clonotype was observed a handful of times. The V and J genes are TRBV5-1 and TRBJ1-1; TRBD1 might be the D (5 bases). The V end lost 3 bases, the J end lost 1 base, and 13 bases lay between the germline ends. Germline V gives CDR1 SGHRS, CDR2 YFSETQ. The CDR3 covers 15 residues. The DNA of the CDR3 is TGCGCCAGCAGCTGGAGTCAGGGAGCGAACACTGAAGCTTTCTTT. This sequence encodes CASSWSQGANTEAFF.

The CDR3 here is CASSAEDTDTQYF. The CDR3 DNA reads TGTGCCAGCAGCGCCGAGGACACAGATACGCAGTATTTT. V is TRBV27 and J is TRBJ2-3; no clear D. Trimming cost V 6 bases and J 2 bases, with 9 bases left between them. Germline V gives CDR1 MNHEY, CDR2 SMNVEV (reference sequence). The length of the CDR3 is 13 residues.

The CDR3 sequence is CSALYSDIRAYEQYF. CDR3 nucleotides: TGCAGTGCGCTATATAGTGATATCCGGGCCTACGAGCAGTACTTC. J is TRBJ2-7 and V is TRBV20-1; unclear D gene. Trimming took 6 bases from V and 2 from J, leaving 20 bases between them. CDR1 and CDR2 (germline): DFQATT, SNEGSKA (reference sequence). This CDR3 region has 15 residues.